This T cell receptor (beta chain) was obtained from a study of control samples from healthy donors and cancer patients. Repertoires were generated with immunoSEQ multiplex PCR, while TCRdb's copy carries only in-frame clones and drops some. The sample holds 100,000 to 150,000 clones, over 75% seen once. The source material was blood. The TCR sequence derives from a man between 18 and 29 years old in good health.

The CDR3 here is CASSRQDSYEQYF. CDR3 sequence (DNA): TGTGCCAGTAGTCGACAGGATTCCTACGAGCAGTACTTC. The rearrangement joins TRBV19 to TRBJ2-7; a weak D match, TRBD1 (6 bases). Trimming stripped 5 bases from V and 1 base from J, with 9 bases between. The CDR3 consists of 13 residues. CDR1 is LNHDA and CDR2 is SQIVND in the germline V gene (reference sequence).